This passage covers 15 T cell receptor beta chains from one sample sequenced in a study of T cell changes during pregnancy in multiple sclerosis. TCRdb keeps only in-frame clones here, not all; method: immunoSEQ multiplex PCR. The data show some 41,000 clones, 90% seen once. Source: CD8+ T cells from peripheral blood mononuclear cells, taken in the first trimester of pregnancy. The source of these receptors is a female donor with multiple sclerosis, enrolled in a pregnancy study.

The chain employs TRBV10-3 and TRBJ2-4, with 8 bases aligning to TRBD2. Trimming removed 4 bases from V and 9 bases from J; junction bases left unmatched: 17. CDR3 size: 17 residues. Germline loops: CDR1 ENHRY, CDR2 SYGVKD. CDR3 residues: CAISVSREDVPRGIQYF. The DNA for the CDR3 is TGTGCCATCAGTGTGTCGCGGGAGGACGTACCTAGGGGCATTCAGTACTTC.

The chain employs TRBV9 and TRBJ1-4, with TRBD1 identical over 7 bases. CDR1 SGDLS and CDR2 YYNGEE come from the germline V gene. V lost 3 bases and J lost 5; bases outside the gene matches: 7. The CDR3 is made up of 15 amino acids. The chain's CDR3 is CASSGYRGLNEKLFF. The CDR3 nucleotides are TGTGCCAGCAGCGGATACAGGGGTTTAAATGAAAAACTGTTTTTT.

The CDR3 reads CASHRDSFFSEQYF. The CDR3 coding sequence is TGCGCCAGCCACCGGGACTCCTTCTTTTCCGAGCAGTACTTC. The chain uses TRBV5-1 and TRBJ2-7, with D maybe TRBD2 (6 bases). V shed 7 bases and J shed 6 bases, with 20 bases lying between them. The CDR3 spans 14 residues. Germline loops: CDR1 SGHRS, CDR2 YFSETQ.

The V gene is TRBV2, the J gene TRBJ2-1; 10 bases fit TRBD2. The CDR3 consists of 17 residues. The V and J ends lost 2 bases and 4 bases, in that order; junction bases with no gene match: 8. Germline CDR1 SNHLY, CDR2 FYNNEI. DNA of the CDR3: TGTGCCAGCAGTGAAATATCCGGGACTAGCGTATACAATGAGCAGTTCTTC. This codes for CASSEISGTSVYNEQFF.

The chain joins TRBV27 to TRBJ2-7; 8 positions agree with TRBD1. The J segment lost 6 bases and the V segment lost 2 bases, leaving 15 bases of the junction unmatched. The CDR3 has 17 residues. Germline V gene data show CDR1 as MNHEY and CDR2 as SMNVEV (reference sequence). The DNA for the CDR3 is TGTGCCAGCAGTTTACGGGCCCCCGGACAGGGTGGTCGCGAGCAGTACTTC. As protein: CASSLRAPGQGGREQYF.

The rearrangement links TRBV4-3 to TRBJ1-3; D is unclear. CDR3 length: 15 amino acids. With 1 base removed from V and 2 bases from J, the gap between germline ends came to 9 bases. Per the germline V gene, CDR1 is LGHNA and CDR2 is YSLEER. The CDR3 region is CASSQAEGAGNTIYF. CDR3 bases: TGCGCCAGCAGCCAAGCGGAGGGCGCTGGAAACACCATATATTTT.

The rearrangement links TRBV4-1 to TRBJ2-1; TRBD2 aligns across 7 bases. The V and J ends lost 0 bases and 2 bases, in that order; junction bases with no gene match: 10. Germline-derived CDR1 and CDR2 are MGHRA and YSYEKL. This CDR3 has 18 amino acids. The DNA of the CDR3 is TGCGCCAGCAGCCAAGATCCGACTAGCAGGGCAGCCTACAATGAGCAGTTCTTC. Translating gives CASSQDPTSRAAYNEQFF.

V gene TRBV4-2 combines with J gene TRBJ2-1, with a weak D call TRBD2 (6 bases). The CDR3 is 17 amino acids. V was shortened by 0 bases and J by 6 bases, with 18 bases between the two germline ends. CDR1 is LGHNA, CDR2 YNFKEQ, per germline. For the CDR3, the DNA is TGTGCCAGCAGCCAAGAGTACGCGGGACGGTATCTCAATGAGCAGTTCTTC. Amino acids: CASSQEYAGRYLNEQFF.

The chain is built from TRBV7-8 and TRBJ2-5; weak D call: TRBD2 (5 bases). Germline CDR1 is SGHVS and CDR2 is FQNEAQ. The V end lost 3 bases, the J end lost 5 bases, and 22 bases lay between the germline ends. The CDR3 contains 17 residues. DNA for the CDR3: TGTGCCAGCAGCTTTTCGGCCCTAGCTTTAGTAGGGGAGACCCAGTACTTC. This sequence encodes CASSFSALALVGETQYF.

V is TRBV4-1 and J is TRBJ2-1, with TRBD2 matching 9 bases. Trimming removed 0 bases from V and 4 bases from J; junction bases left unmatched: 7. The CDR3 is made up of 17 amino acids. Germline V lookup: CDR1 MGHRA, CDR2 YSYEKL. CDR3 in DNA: TGCGCCAGCAGCCAAGAACCCCGGAGCGGGGGGTACAATGAGCAGTTCTTC. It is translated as CASSQEPRSGGYNEQFF.

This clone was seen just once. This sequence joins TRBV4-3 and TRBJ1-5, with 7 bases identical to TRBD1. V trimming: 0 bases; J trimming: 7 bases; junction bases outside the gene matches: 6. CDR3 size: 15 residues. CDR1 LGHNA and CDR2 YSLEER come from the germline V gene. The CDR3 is CASSQDQGGRQPQHF. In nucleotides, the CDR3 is TGCGCCAGCAGCCAAGATCAAGGGGGCAGACAGCCCCAGCATTTT.

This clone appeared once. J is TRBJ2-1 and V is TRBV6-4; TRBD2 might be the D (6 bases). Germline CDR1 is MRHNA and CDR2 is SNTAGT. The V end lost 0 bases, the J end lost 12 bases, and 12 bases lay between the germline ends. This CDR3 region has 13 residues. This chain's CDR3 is CASSDSDYGGQFF. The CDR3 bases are TGTGCCAGCAGTGACTCGGACTACGGAGGGCAGTTCTTC.

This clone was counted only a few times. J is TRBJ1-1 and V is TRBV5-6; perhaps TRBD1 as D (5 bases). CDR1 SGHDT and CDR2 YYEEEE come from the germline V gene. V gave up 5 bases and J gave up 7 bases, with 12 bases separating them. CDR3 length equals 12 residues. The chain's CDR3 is CASRKGQHEAFF. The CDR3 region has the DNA TGTGCCAGCAGAAAGGGGCAGCATGAAGCTTTCTTT. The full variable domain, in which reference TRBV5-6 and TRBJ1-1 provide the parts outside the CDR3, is DAGVTQSPTHLIKTRGQQVTLRCSPKSGHDTVSWYQQALGQGPQFIFQYYEEEERQRGNFPDRFSGHQFPNYSSELNVNALLLGDSALYLCASRKGQHEAFFGQGTRLTVV.

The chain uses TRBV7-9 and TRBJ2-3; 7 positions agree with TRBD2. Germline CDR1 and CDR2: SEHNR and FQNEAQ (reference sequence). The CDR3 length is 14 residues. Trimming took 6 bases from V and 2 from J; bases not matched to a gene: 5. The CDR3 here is CASRTSEYTDTQYF. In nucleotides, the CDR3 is TGTGCCAGCAGAACTAGCGAGTACACAGATACGCAGTATTTT.

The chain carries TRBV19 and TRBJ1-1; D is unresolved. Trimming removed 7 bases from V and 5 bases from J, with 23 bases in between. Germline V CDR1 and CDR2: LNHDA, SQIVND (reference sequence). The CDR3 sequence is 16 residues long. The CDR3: CASIDPRVGWLTEAFF. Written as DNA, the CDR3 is TGTGCCAGTATTGACCCCCGGGTTGGTTGGTTAACTGAAGCTTTCTTT.